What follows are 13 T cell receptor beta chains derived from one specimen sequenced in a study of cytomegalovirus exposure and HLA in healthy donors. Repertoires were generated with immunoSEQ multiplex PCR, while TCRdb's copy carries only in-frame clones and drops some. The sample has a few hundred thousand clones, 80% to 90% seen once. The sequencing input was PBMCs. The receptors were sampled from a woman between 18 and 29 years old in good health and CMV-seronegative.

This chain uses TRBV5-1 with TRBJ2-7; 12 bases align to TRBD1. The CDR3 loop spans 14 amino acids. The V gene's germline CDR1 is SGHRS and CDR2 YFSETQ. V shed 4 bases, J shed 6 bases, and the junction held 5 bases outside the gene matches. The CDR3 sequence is CASSVGQGASEQYF. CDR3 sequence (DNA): TGCGCCAGCAGCGTGGGACAGGGGGCGTCCGAGCAGTACTTC. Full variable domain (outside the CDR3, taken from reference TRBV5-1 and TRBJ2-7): KAGVTQTPRYLIKTRGQQVTLSCSPISGHRSVSWYQQTPGQGLQFLFEYFSETQRNKGNFPGRFSGRQFSNSRSEMNVSTLELGDSALYLCASSVGQGASEQYFGPGTRLTVT.

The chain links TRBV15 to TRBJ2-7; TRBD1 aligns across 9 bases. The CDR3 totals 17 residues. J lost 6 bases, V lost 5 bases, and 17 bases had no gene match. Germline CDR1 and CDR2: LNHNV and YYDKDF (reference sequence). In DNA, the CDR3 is TGTGCCACCAGCCAAAGTTTACCCGGGACAGGGATCTCCGAGCAGTACTTC. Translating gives CATSQSLPGTGISEQYF.

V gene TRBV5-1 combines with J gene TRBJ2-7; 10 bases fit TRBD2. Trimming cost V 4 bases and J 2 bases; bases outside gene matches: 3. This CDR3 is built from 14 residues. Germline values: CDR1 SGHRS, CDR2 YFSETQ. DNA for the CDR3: TGCGCCAGCAGCGGACTAGCGGAACCCTACGAGCAGTACTTC. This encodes CASSGLAEPYEQYF.

Here the CDR3 DNA reads TGTGCCAGCAAAGCGACAGGCACAGATACGCAGTATTTT. Translating it yields CASKATGTDTQYF. The V gene is TRBV27, the J gene TRBJ2-3; D may be TRBD1 (5 bases). Trimming stripped 7 bases from V and 1 base from J, with 9 bases between. Germline loops: CDR1 MNHEY, CDR2 SMNVEV (reference sequence). The CDR3 is 13 amino acids.

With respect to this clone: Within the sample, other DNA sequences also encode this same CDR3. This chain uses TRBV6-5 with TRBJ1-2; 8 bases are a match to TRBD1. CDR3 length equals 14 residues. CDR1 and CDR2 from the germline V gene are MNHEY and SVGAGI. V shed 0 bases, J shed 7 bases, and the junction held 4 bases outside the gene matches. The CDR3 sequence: CASSYSQGASGYTF. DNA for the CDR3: TGTGCCAGCAGTTACTCTCAGGGGGCGAGTGGCTACACCTTC.

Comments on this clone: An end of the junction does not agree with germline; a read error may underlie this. The CDR3 protein is CASSLVGTLGMNTEAFF. DNA for the CDR3: TGCGCCAGCAGCTTGGTGGGGACATTGGGGATGAATACTGAAGCTTTCTTT. V and J are TRBV5-1 and TRBJ1-1; D is possibly TRBD1 (6 bases). Germline V CDR1 and CDR2: SGHRS, YFSETQ. This CDR3 spans 17 amino acids.

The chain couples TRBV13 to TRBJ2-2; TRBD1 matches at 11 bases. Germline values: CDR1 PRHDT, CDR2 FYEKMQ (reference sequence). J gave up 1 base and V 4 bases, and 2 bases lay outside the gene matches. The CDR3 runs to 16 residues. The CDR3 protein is CASSSGQGVNTGELFF. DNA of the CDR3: TGTGCCAGCAGCTCGGGACAGGGGGTGAACACCGGGGAGCTGTTTTTT.

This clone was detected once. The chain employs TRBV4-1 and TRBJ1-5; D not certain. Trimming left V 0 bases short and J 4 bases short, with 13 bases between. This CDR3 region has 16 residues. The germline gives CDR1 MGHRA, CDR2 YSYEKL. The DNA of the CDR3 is TGCGCCAGCAGCCAAGAGGGAGGGCCGGGAAATCAGCCCCAGCATTTT. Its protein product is CASSQEGGPGNQPQHF.

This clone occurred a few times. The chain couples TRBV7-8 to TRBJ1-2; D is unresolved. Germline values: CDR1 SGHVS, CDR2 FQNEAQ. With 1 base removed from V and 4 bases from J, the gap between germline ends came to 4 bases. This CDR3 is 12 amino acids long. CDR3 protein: CASSLVSYGYTF. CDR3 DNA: TGTGCCAGCAGCTTAGTGAGCTATGGCTACACCTTC.

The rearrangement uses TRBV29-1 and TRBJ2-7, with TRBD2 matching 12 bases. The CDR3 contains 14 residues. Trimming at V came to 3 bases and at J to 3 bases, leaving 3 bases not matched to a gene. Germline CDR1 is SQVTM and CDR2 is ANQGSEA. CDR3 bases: TGCAGCGTTGACGGACTAGCGGGGAGCTACGAGCAGTACTTC. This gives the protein CSVDGLAGSYEQYF.

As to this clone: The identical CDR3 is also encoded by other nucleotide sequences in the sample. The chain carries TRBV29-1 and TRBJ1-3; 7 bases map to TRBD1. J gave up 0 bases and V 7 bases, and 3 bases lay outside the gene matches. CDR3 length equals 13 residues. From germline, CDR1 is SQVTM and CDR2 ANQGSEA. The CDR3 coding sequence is TGCAGCGCCCGGACAGGCTCTGGAAACACCATATATTTT. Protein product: CSARTGSGNTIYF.

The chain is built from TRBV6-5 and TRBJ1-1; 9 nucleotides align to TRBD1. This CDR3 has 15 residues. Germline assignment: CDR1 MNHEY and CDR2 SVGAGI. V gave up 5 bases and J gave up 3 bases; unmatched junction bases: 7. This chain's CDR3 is CASSNRQGVYTEAFF. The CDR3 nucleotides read TGTGCCAGCAGTAATCGACAGGGGGTTTACACTGAAGCTTTCTTT.

CDR3 DNA sequence: TGTGCCAGCAGTTATCGGACAGGGGGCTACGGAGAGACCCAGTACTTC. Its translation is CASSYRTGGYGETQYF. This chain uses TRBV6-5 with TRBJ2-5; TRBD1 matches 11 bases. Germline-derived CDR1 and CDR2 are MNHEY and SVGAGI. This CDR3 spans 16 amino acids. V lost 3 bases, J lost 4 bases, and 7 bases stayed unmatched.